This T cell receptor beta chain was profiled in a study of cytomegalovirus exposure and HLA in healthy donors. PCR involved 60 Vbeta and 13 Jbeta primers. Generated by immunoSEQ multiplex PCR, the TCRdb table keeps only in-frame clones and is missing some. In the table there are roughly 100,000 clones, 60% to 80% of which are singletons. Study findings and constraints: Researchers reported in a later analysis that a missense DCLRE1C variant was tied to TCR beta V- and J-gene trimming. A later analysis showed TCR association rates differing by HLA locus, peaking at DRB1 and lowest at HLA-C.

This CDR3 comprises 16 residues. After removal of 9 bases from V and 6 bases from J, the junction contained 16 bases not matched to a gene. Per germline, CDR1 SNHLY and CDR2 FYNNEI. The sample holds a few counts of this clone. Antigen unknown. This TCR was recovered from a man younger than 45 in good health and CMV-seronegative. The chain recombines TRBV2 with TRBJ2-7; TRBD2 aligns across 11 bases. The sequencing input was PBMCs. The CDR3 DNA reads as TGTGCCAGTGAAACTAGCGGGAGAGGGAGAGATGGCGAGCAGTACTTC. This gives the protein CASETSGRGRDGEQYF.